This T cell receptor beta chain was identified in a study of regulatory T cells in long-lasting Graves disease. Libraries of TCR beta came from iRepertoire HTBI primers plus Arm-PCR of CDR3 regions. Study processing details: The samples yielded approximately 62 TRBV and more than twelve TRBJ segments. MiXCR, applied by TCRdb to the multiplex PCR reads, yields one record per CDR3 protein. The V and J calls and clone size come from TCRdb's table, not from the authors' own analysis. This table has under 250,000 distinct CDR3 sequences, roughly a fifth appearing once. Germline CDR1 reads SNHLY; CDR2 reads FYNNEI. The CDR3 loop spans 13 amino acids. V dropped 6 bases and J dropped 8 bases, with 13 bases sitting between them. Time point reported: newly diagnosed GD, antithyroid drugs for less than 3 months. Generation of the TCR library employed RNA extracted from PBMCs. This same sample was also part of a study on T cells in Graves' hyperthyroidism and ophthalmopathy.

V gene TRBV2 combines with J gene TRBJ1-4; tentative D call: TRBD1 (6 bases). This specimen consisted of peripheral blood mononuclear cells (PBMCs), obtained at new diagnosis, from a patient treated with antithyroid drugs. The sequence came from a woman aged 25-40 years with Graves disease. The CDR3 bases are TGTGCCAGCAGCGAGGGGGGGCCGGAAAAACTGTTTTTT. It translates to CASSEGGPEKLFF.